This T cell receptor beta chain was identified in a study of lymphopenia after photon versus proton radiotherapy (dated by TCRdb to between 2018 and 2021). For the wider study: The immunological effects of photon versus proton radiation therapy were compared in patients with gastrointestinal tumors who developed high-grade lymphopenia. The cohort comprised 20 or so patients with gastrointestinal tumors who received either photon or proton therapy and then developed lymphopenia. The study was designed to characterize how the impact on the immune system differs between the two radiation modalities. General conclusions and limits of the study: The authors looked at the survival association only in patients who died, and they framed better survival with proton therapy as a possibility rather than a demonstrated result. Proton-treated patients stayed relatively stable during treatment, while photon-treated patients lost naive T cells and TCR diversity and gained effector/memory populations. Across the cohort, an inverse correlation was found between a larger post-nadir drop in TCR diversity and overall survival time among patients who died. Once the lymphocyte count had reached its nadir, the repertoires of photon-treated patients showed oligoclonal expansion, particularly of CD8+ Temra cells, and this expansion drove the decline in diversity.

To note about this clone: No cognate antigen has been identified for it. One base away there is no much larger clone; base qualities are not given.

CDR1 SNHLY and CDR2 FYNNEI are derived from the germline V gene. V sheds 10 bases and J sheds 1 base, leaving 13 bases between their ends. There are 13 amino acids in the CDR3, from cysteine to phenylalanine inclusive. Only the CDR3 DNA stays, 39 bases, in frame from base 1. The library was made by the immunoSEQ multiplex PCR assay. T cell repertoires were profiled with deep sequencing of rearranged TCR beta loci together with multiparametric flow cytometry. What TCRdb holds here is the immuneACCESS table cut down to in-frame rearrangements. Part of the clones is not present; checked against another copy, under half of the missing clones reflect an unresolved V gene, and the others are unexplained. Present in this sample are 24,000 or so clones, roughly 80% of which were seen just once. Together, the top ten hold roughly 24% of the sample.

The source was peripheral blood, collected from a patient treated with photon-based radiotherapy. The receptor was derived from a man aged 35-49 years with gastric cancer. This chain joins TRBV2 to TRBJ1-1; 5 matching bases give a weak D call of TRBD1. In nucleotides, the sequence is TGTGCCACCCATGACAGTGAGAACACTGAAGCTTTCTTT. Translation gives CATHDSENTEAFF.